The 4 T cell receptor beta chains below were found in one sample sequenced in a study of high-grade serous ovarian cancer treatment subgroups. Tumor samples were obtained before definitive surgery or chemotherapy. Sequenced by immunoSEQ multiplex PCR; TCRdb stores in-frame clones only, minus some. The sample holds 9,500 to 15,000 clones, about 90% seen once. What was sequenced was tumor tissue. Source of these receptors: a human donor with high-grade serous ovarian cancer.

V is TRBV28 and J is TRBJ2-2; a possible D gene is TRBD1 (5 bases). The CDR3 sequence is 16 residues long. Germline V gene lookup returns CDR1 MDHEN and CDR2 SYDVKM. Between the trimmed V and J ends, which lost 5 bases and 4 bases, there was a span of 17 bases. CDR3 loop: CASSPRFRAGTGELFF. CDR3 DNA: TGTGCCAGCAGTCCACGGTTCAGGGCCGGCACCGGGGAGCTGTTTTTT.

This chain connects TRBV27 to TRBJ2-5, with D possibly matching TRBD2 (7 bases). V was pared by 6 bases and J by 2 bases, with 28 bases between. The CDR3 has 19 amino acids. Germline CDR1 MNHEY, CDR2 SMNVEV (reference sequence). The CDR3, as DNA: TGTGCCAGCAGGCCCAGCAACGGGGGGAGGGGGTTAGGGCAAGAGACCCAGTACTTC. Encoded protein: CASRPSNGGRGLGQETQYF.

A few counts support this clone. The genes are TRBV4-2 and TRBJ1-5, with TRBD1 identical over 9 bases. V lost 0 bases to trimming and J lost 4 bases; unmatched junction nucleotides: 4. CDR1 LGHNA and CDR2 YNFKEQ come from the germline V gene. The CDR3 is 16 residues long. The CDR3 sequence: CASSQETGTGNQPQHF. CDR3 nucleotides: TGTGCCAGCAGCCAAGAGACCGGGACAGGGAATCAGCCCCAGCATTTT.

J is TRBJ1-2 and V is TRBV27; possible D gene TRBD1, 5 bases. The CDR3 runs 13 residues. In germline, CDR1 is MNHEY, CDR2 SMNVEV (reference sequence). Trimming removed 7 bases from V and 1 base from J, with 10 bases in between. For the CDR3, the DNA is TGTGCCAGCAAACGGGACGGTAACTATGGCTACACCTTC. Residues: CASKRDGNYGYTF.